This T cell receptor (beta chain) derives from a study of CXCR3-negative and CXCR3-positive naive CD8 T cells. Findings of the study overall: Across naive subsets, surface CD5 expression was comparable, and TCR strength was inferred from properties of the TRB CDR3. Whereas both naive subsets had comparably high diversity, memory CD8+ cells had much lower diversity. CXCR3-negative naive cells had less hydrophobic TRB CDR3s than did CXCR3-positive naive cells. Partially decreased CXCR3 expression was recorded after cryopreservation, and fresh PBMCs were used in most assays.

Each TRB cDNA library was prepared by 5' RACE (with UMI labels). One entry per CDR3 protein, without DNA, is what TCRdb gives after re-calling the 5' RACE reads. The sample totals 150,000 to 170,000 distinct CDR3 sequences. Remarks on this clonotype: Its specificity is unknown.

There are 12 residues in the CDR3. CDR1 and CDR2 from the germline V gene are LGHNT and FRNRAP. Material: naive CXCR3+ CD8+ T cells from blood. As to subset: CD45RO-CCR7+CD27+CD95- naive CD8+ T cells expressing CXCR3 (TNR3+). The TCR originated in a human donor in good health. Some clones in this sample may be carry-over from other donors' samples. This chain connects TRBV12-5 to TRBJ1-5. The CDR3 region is CASGLENQPQHF.